This TCR beta chain was identified during a study of CD8 T cells in ankylosing spondylitis. MiXCR, applied by TCRdb to the 5' RACE reads, yields one record per CDR3 protein. The table shows 15,000 to 20,000 distinct CDR3 sequences, with approximately 8% occurring only once. The germline CDR1 and CDR2 sequences are SGHTA and FQGNSA. The CDR3 has 14 amino acids. V lost 1 base and J 9 bases, leaving 13 bases between the germline ends. This rearrangement joins TRBV7-2 to TRBJ2-1, with TRBD2 as a possible D gene (6 bases). Sequences were obtained from blood. This clonotype originated in a male donor with ankylosing spondylitis or in good health (not recorded which). The DNA of the CDR3 is TGTGCCAGCAGCTTAGGGGGACTTCCCGTTGAGCAGTTCTTC. Amino acid sequence: CASSLGGLPVEQFF. The variable domain in full, completed from reference TRBV7-2 and TRBJ2-1, reads GAGVSQSPSNKVTEKGKDVELRCDPISGHTALYWYRQSLGQGLEFLIYFQGNSAPDKSGLPSDRFSAERTGGSVSTLTIQRTQQEDSAVYLCASSLGGLPVEQFFGPGTRLTVL.